Presented here are 6 T cell receptor beta chains from one specimen sequenced in a study of blood T cells in healthy people across ages. Combining a sample-barcoded 5' primer with a J-beta primer mix, a second PCR ran for 7 to 11 cycles. Each CDR3 protein is one row after TCRdb ran MiXCR on the 5' RACE reads. Of about 680,000 distinct CDR3 sequences in the sample, approximately 50% were seen once. Sequencing input: blood. The source of these receptors is a woman in her sixties in good health.

J is TRBJ2-7 and V is TRBV20-1; D is possibly TRBD1 (5 bases). This CDR3 has 13 amino acids. Looked up from germline, CDR1 is DFQATT and CDR2 is SNEGSKA (reference sequence). The CDR3 loop is CKIRKGAGYEQYF. The CDR3 nucleotides read TGCAAAATACGAAAGGGCGCAGGGTACGAGCAGTACTTC.

The chain recombines TRBV7-6 with TRBJ2-1, with TRBD2 matching 9 bases. Germline V gives CDR1 SGHVS, CDR2 FNYEAQ. The CDR3 consists of 17 residues. Trimming took 0 bases from V and 1 from J; bases not matched to a gene: 4. CDR3 sequence reads: CASSLARTSVSYNEQFF. The CDR3 nucleotides are TGTGCCAGCAGCTTAGCACGGACTAGCGTTTCCTACAATGAGCAGTTCTTC.

This sequence joins TRBV28 and TRBJ2-1, with D possibly TRBD2 on 6 matching bases. CDR1 MDHEN and CDR2 SYDVKM come from the germline V gene. Trimming shortened V by 4 bases and J by 5 bases, and 12 bases separated the two germline ends. This CDR3 region has 14 residues. The CDR3 DNA is TGTGCCAGCAGTTGGGGGGTGGCAGACAATGAGCAGTTCTTC. Amino acids: CASSWGVADNEQFF. Variable domain in full (rest from reference TRBV28 and TRBJ2-1): DVKVTQSSRYLVKRTGEKVFLECVQDMDHENMFWYRQDPGLGLRLIYFSYDVKMKEKGDIPEGYSVSREKKERFSLILESASTNQTSMYLCASSWGVADNEQFFGPGTRLTVL.

At least ten counts were recorded for this clonotype. The rearrangement links TRBV29-1 to TRBJ2-7; the match to TRBD1 covers 9 bases. After removal of 7 bases from V and 3 bases from J, the junction contained 7 bases not matched to a gene. Germline V gives CDR1 SQVTM, CDR2 ANQGSEA. The CDR3 is made up of 13 amino acids. The CDR3 sequence is CSGGQGLGYEQYF. In DNA, the CDR3 is TGCAGCGGAGGACAGGGGCTGGGCTACGAGCAGTACTTC.

This clonotype was seen a handful of times. The chain employs TRBV11-2 and TRBJ2-5; 8 bases are a match to TRBD1. CDR1 and CDR2 from the germline V gene are SGHAT and FQNNGV. The CDR3 spans 15 residues. The trim removed 1 base at V and 5 bases at J, leaving 6 bases unmatched. CDR3 loop: CASSLGQGAWETQYF. The CDR3 DNA reads TGTGCCAGCAGCTTAGGGCAGGGGGCATGGGAGACCCAGTACTTC.

This clonotype was seen once. One junction end does not reproduce the germline sequence, and a read error may be involved. The chain couples TRBV7-9 to TRBJ2-1; D is perhaps TRBD1 (5 bases). The germline V gene encodes CDR1 SEHNR and CDR2 FQNEAQ (reference sequence). The CDR3 is made up of 12 amino acids. The CDR3 is CANSLQGHEQFF. As DNA, the CDR3 is TGTGCCAACAGCTTGCAGGGTCATGAGCAGTTCTTC. Combining the CDR3 with reference TRBV7-9 and TRBJ2-1 gives the whole variable domain DTGVSQNPRHKITKRGQNVTFRCDPISEHNRLYWYRQTLGQGPEFLTYFQNEAQLEKSRLLSDRFSAERPKGSFSTLEIQRTEQGDSAMYLCANSLQGHEQFFGPGTRLTVL.